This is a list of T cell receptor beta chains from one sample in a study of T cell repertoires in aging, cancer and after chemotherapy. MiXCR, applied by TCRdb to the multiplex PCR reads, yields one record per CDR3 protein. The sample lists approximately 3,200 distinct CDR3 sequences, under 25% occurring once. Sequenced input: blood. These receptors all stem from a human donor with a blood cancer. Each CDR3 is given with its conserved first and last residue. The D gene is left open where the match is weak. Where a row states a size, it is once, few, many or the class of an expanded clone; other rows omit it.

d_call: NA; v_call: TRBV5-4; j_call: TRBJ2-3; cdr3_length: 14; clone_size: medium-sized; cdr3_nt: TGTGCCAGCATCGATAGGACAGCATCAGATACGCAGTATTTT; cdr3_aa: CASIDRTASDTQYF
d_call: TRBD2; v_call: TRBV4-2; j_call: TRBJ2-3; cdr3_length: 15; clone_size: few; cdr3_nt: TGTGCCAGCAGCCAAGAAGCGGGAGGGCCAGATACGCAGTATTTT; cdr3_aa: CASSQEAGGPDTQYF
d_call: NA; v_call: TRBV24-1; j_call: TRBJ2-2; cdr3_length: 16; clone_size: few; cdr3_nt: TGTGCCACCAGTGATTTAGGGGTAGGGGTAGCCGGGGAGCTGTTTTTT; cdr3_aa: CATSDLGVGVAGELFF
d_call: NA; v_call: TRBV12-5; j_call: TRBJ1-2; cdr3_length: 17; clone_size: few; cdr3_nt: TGTGCTAGTGGTTTGGGTGGGAGTCGAGGGGGGCAGTATGGCTACACCTTC; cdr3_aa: CASGLGGSRGGQYGYTF
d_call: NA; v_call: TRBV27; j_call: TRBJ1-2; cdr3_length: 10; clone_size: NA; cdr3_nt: TGTGCCAGCAGTCCCCTCGGCTACACCTTC; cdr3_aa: CASSPLGYTF
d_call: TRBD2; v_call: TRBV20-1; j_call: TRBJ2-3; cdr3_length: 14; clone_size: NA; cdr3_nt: TGCAGTGCTTTTAGCGGGGGGAGCACAGATACGCAGTATTTT; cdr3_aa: CSAFSGGSTDTQYF
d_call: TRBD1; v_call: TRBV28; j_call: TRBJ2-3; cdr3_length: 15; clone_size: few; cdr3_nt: TGTGCCAGCAGAGCGGACAGGGGAAGCCCAGATACGCAGTATTTT; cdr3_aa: CASRADRGSPDTQYF
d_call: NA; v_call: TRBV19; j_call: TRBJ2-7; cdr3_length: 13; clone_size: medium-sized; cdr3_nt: TGTGCCAGTAGTACCGAGGACGCCTACGAGCAGTACTTC; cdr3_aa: CASSTEDAYEQYF
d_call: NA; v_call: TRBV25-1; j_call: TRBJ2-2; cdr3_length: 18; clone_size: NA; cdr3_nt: TGTGCCAGCAGACCCCTTGAAACAGTCGCCTTCCACACCGGGGAGCTGTTTTTT; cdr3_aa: CASRPLETVAFHTGELFF
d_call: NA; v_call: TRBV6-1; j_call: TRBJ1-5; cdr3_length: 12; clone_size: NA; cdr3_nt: TGTGCCAGCAGTTTAAGCAATCAGCCCCAGCATTTT; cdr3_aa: CASSLSNQPQHF
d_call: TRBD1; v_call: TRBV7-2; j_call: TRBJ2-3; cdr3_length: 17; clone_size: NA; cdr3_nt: TGTGCCAGCAGCCCAAGTTTGGGACAGGGAAGGAGAGATACGCAGTATTTT; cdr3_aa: CASSPSLGQGRRDTQYF
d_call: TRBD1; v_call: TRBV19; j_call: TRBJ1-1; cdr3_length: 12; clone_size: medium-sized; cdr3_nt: TGTGCCAGTAGGGACAGGATGGCTGAAGCTTTCTTT; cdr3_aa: CASRDRMAEAFF
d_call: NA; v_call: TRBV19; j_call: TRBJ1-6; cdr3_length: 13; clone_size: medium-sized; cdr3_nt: TGTGCCAGTAGCCCCGGGAATGGGTCACCCCTCCACTTT; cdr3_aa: CASSPGNGSPLHF
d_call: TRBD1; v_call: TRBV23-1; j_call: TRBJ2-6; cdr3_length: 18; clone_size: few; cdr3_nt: TGCGCCAGCAGTCAATCGACAGGGGGCCTCGCTGGGGCCAACGTCCTGACTTTC; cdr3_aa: CASSQSTGGLAGANVLTF
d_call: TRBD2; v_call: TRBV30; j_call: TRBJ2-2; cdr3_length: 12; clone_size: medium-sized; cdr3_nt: TGTGCCGGGAGGGCTCGAACCGGGGAGCTGTTTTTT; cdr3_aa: CAGRARTGELFF
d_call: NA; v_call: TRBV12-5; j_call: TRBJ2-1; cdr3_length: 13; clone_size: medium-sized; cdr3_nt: TGTGCTAGTGGACCGGACAGTAGGAATGAGCAGTTCTTC; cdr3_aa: CASGPDSRNEQFF